These T cell receptor beta chains were read from a single sample in a study of shared clonotypes between healthy human individuals. The repertoire was sequenced with immunoSEQ multiplex PCR; TCRdb's copy has only in-frame clones and lacks some. The table has 300,000 to 400,000 clones, under 80% seen once. Material: memory CD4+ T cells sorted from blood. Every receptor here comes from a young man in good health. CDR3s include the opening cysteine and the closing phenylalanine or tryptophan. D genes are given only for firm matches. Clone sizes are given selectively: once, few, many, or a class where the clone is expanded.

j_call clone_size d_call v_call cdr3_aa cdr3_nt
TRBJ2-3 . TRBD1 TRBV14 CASSQRGSGQGPDTQYF TGTGCCAGCAGCCAAAGGGGATCGGGACAGGGACCAGATACGCAGTATTTT
TRBJ1-5 . . TRBV19 CASLKAGSGQPQHF TGTGCCAGTCTAAAGGCGGGGTCTGGGCAGCCCCAGCATTTT
TRBJ2-5 . TRBD2 TRBV7-6 CASSLGVSGVQETQYF TGTGCCAGCAGCTTAGGAGTTAGCGGGGTTCAAGAGACCCAGTACTTC
TRBJ1-3 . . TRBV5-5 CASSDLQGSTIYF TGTGCCAGCAGCGACCTGCAGGGGAGCACCATATATTTT
TRBJ1-1 . . TRBV30 CAWVGGRGYDTEAFF TGTGCCTGGGTCGGGGGAAGGGGGTATGACACTGAAGCTTTCTTT
TRBJ2-1 . TRBD2 TRBV10-3 CATSLAEEQFF TGTGCCACCTCTCTAGCGGAAGAGCAGTTCTTC
TRBJ1-5 . . TRBV28 CASSLGRSNQPQHF TGTGCCAGCAGTTTAGGCAGGAGCAATCAGCCCCAGCATTTT
TRBJ2-2 . . TRBV11-2 CASSSSGTGELFF TGTGCCAGCAGCTCCTCGGGTACCGGGGAGCTGTTTTTT
TRBJ2-7 . . TRBV2 CASSRQGGNEQYF TGTGCCAGCAGTCGGCAGGGGGGGAACGAGCAGTACTTC
TRBJ2-7 . . TRBV7-9 CASSHGSGTVTYEQYF TGTGCCAGCAGCCACGGGTCGGGGACTGTGACCTACGAGCAGTACTTC
TRBJ1-4 . . TRBV29-1 CSVEDPTNEKLFF TGCAGCGTTGAGGACCCAACTAATGAAAAACTGTTTTTT
TRBJ1-2 . TRBD1 TRBV28 CASTQGQFYGYTF TGTGCCAGCACCCAGGGACAGTTCTATGGCTACACCTTC
TRBJ2-3 . TRBD1 TRBV19 CAIPRGGAGTDTQYF TGTGCCATCCCACGAGGGGGCGCTGGGACAGATACGCAGTATTTT
TRBJ1-1 few TRBD1 TRBV19 CASSGTGVTEAFF TGTGCCAGTAGCGGGACAGGAGTTACTGAAGCTTTCTTT
TRBJ2-1 many . TRBV9 CASSVNFGQDNEQFF TGTGCCAGCAGCGTTAATTTCGGGCAAGACAATGAGCAGTTCTTC
TRBJ2-2 . TRBD1 TRBV7-2 CASSTRGWTGPQFTGELFF TGTGCCAGCAGCACTAGGGGGTGGACAGGGCCCCAATTCACCGGGGAGCTGTTTTTT
TRBJ2-1 . TRBD2 TRBV19 CASSGTSGRASPYNEQFF TGTGCCAGTAGCGGGACTAGCGGGAGGGCTAGCCCCTACAATGAGCAGTTCTTC
TRBJ1-5 . . TRBV6-9 CASSYPGRGDISNQPQHF TGTGCCAGCAGTTACCCGGGCCGGGGAGATATCAGCAATCAGCCCCAGCATTTT
TRBJ2-3 . TRBD2 TRBV7-8 CASSRSGLAGATDTQYF TGTGCCAGCAGCCGCTCGGGACTAGCGGGAGCCACAGATACGCAGTATTTT
TRBJ1-5 . . TRBV9 CASSPVGQPNQPQHF TGTGCCAGCAGTCCTGTGGGCCAGCCGAATCAGCCCCAGCATTTT
TRBJ2-2 . TRBD2 TRBV6-6 CASSPFTSGSTGELFF TGTGCCAGCAGCCCTTTTACTAGCGGGAGCACCGGGGAGCTGTTTTTT
TRBJ2-2 . . TRBV7-2 CASNKNTGELFF TGTGCCAGTAACAAGAACACCGGGGAGCTGTTTTTT
TRBJ2-6 . . TRBV7-8 CASSLGVYSGANVLTF TGTGCCAGCAGCCTCGGGGTTTACTCTGGGGCCAACGTCCTGACTTTC